This T cell receptor beta chain comes out of a study of read filtering for tumor transcriptome and immune sequencing. From approximately 430 ng of RNA, a library with molecular barcoded alpha/delta and beta/gamma adaptors was made. TCRdb analysed the reads with MiXCR anew, one entry per CDR3 protein. The sample yields some 48,000 distinct CDR3 sequences, around 20% seen once. Study-level findings and limits: This fraction held mixed bone marrow immune cells after CD138-negative sorting. In IR-seq, single-read clonotypes were roughly 80% of clonotypes but around 3.2% of reads.

This clonotype was picked up a small number of times. Its antigen is currently unknown. Germline V gene data show CDR1 as DFQATT and CDR2 as SNEGSKA (reference sequence). The CDR3 spans 14 residues. Trimming left V 3 bases short and J 2 bases short, with 13 bases between. This sequence was found in a donor aged 40 or older with multiple myeloma. This chain links TRBV20-1 with TRBJ1-2; D gene ambiguous. Specimen: a population of CD138-negative cells sorted from bone marrow. CDR3 nucleotide sequence: TGCAGTGCTAGGTTAGGGAGGAGAAACTATGGCTACACCTTC. It specifies CSARLGRRNYGYTF.